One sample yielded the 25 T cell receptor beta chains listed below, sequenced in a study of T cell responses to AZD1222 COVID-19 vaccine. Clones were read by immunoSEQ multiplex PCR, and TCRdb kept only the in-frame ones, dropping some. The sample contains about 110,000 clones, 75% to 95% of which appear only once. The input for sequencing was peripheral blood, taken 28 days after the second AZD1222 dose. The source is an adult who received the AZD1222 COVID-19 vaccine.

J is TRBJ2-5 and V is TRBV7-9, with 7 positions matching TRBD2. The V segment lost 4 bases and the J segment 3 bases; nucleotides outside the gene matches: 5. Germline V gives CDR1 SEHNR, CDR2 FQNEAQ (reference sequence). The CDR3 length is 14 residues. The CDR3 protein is CASSSRRGEETQYF. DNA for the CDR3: TGTGCCAGCAGCTCCCGTCGGGGGGAAGAGACCCAGTACTTC.

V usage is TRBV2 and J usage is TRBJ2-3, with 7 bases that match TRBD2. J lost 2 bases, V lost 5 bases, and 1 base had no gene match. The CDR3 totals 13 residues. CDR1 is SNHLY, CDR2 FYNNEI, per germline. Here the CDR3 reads CASSRLATDTQYF. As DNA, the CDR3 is TGTGCCAGCAGTCGACTAGCCACAGATACGCAGTATTTT. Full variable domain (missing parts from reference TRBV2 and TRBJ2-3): EPEVTQTPSHQVTQMGQEVILRCVPISNHLYFYWYRQILGQKVEFLVSFYNNEISEKSEIFDDQFSVERPDGSNFTLKIRSTKLEDSAMYFCASSRLATDTQYFGPGTRLTVL.

CDR3 DNA sequence: TGCGCCAGCAGCCAAGTTGATGTCAGTTATGGCTACACCTTC. Translating gives CASSQVDVSYGYTF. The chain is built from TRBV4-1 and TRBJ1-2; D gene ambiguous. Trimming left V 1 base short and J 5 bases short, with 11 bases between. Looked up from germline, CDR1 is MGHRA and CDR2 is YSYEKL. The CDR3 has 14 residues.

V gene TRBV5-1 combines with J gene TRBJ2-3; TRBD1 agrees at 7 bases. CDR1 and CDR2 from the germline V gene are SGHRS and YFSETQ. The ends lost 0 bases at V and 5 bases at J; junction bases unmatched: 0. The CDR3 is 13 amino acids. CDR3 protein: CASSLAGGDTQYF. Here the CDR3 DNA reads TGCGCCAGCAGCTTGGCAGGGGGAGATACGCAGTATTTT.

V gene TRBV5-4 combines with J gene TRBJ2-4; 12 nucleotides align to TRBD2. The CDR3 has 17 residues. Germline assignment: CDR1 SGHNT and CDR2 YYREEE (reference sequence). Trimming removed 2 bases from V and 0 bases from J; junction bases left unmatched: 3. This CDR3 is CASSFLAGGIAKNIQYF. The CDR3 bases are TGTGCCAGCAGCTTCCTAGCGGGGGGGATAGCCAAAAACATTCAGTACTTC.

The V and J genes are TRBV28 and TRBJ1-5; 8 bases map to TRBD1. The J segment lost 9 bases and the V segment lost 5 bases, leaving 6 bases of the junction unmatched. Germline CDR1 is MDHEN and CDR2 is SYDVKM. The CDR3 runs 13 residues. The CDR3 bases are TGTGCCAGCAGTCCCCAGGGGGCTCGGCCCCAGCATTTT. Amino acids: CASSPQGARPQHF.

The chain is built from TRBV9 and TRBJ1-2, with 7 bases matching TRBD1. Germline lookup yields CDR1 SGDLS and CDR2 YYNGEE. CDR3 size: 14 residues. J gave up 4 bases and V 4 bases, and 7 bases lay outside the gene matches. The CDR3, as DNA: TGTGCCAGCAGCTCCCTGACAGGGACCTATGGCTACACCTTC. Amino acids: CASSSLTGTYGYTF.

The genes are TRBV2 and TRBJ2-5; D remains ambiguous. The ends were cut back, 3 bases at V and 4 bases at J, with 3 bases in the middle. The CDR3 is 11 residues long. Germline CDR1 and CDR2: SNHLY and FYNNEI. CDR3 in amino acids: CASSDAETQYF. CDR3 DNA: TGTGCCAGCAGTGATGCAGAGACCCAGTACTTC.

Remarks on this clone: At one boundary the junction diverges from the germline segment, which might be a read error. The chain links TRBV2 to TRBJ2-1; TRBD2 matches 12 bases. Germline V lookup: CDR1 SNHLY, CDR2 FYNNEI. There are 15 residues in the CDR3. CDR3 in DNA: TGTGCCAGCAGTGCTAGCGGGGGGGCCTATAATGAGCAGTTCTTC. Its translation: CASSASGGAYNEQFF.

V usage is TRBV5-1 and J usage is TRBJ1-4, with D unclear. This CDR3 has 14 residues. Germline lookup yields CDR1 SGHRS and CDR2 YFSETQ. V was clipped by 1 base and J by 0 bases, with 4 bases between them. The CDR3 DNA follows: TGCGCCAGCAGCTTGAGGGCAACTAATGAAAAACTGTTTTTT. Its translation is CASSLRATNEKLFF.

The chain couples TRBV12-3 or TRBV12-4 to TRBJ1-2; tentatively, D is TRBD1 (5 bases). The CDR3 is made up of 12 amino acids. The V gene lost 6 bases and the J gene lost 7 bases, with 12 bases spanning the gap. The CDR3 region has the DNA TGTGCCAGCAGCCTGGGGGTTGGTGGCTACACCTTC. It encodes CASSLGVGGYTF.

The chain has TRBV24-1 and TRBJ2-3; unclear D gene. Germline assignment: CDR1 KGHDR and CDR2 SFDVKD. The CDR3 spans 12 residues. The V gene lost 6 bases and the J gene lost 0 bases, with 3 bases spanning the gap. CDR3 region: CATSLSTDTQYF. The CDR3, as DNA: TGTGCCACCAGTCTTAGCACAGATACGCAGTATTTT.

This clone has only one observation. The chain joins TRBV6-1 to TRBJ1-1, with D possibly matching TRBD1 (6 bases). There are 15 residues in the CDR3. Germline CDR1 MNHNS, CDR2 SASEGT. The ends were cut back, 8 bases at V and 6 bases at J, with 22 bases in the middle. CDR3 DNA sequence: TGTGCCAGCGCAGCCCTCGGGATCGGGGGCGCTGAAGCTTTCTTT. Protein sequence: CASAALGIGGAEAFF.

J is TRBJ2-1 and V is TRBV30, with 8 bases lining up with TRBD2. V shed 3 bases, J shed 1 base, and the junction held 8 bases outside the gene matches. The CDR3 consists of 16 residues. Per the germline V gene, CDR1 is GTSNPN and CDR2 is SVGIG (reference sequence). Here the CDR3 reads CAWRYIAGQSYNEQFF. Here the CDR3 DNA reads TGTGCCTGGAGATATATAGCGGGACAATCCTACAATGAGCAGTTCTTC.

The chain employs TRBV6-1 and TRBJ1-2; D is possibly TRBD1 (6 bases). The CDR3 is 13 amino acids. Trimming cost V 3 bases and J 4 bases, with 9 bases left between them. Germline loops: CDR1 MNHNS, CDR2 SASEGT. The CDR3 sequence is CASSDQGTYGYTF. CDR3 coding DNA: TGTGCCAGCAGTGACCAGGGGACCTATGGCTACACCTTC.

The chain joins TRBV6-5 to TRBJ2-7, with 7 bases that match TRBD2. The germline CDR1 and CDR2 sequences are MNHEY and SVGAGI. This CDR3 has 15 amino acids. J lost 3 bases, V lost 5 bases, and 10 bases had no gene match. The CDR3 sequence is CASSLLSGERYEQYF. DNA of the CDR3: TGTGCCAGCAGTCTACTAAGCGGGGAGCGCTACGAGCAGTACTTC.

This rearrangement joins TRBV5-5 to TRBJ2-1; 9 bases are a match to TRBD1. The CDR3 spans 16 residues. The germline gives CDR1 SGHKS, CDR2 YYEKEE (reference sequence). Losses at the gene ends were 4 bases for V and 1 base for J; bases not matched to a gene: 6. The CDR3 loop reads CASSRGQGGSYNEQFF. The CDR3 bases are TGTGCCAGCAGCCGGGGACAGGGAGGGTCCTACAATGAGCAGTTCTTC.

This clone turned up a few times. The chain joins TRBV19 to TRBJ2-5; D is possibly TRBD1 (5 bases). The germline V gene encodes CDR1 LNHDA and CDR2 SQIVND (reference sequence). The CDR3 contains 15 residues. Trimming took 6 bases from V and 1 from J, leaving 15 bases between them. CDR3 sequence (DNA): TGTGCCAGTAGATACGGTGCAGGGTCCCAAGAGACCCAGTACTTC. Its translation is CASRYGAGSQETQYF.

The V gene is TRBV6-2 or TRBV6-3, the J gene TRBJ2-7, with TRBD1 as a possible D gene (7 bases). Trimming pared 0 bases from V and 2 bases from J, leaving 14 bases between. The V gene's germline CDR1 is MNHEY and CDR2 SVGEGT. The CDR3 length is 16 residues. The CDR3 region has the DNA TGTGCCAGCAGTTACTCCCCAGGGGGGAGTGCCTACGAGCAGTACTTC. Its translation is CASSYSPGGSAYEQYF.

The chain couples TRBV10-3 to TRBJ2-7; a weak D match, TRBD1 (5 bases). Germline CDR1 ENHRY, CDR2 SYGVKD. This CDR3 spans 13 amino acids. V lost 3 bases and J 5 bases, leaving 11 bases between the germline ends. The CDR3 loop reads CAISDGQGHEQYF. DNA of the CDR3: TGTGCCATCAGTGATGGGCAGGGCCACGAGCAGTACTTC.

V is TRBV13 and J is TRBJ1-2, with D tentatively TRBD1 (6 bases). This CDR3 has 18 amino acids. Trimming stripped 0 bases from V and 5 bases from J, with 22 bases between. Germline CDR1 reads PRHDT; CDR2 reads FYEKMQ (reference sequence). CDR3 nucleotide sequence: TGTGCCAGCAGCTTAGGCCGTAGTACAGGGAAGCACTTTTATGGCTACACCTTC. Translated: CASSLGRSTGKHFYGYTF. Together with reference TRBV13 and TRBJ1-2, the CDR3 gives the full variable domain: AAGVIQSPRHLIKEKRETATLKCYPIPRHDTVYWYQQGPGQDPQFLISFYEKMQSDKGSIPDRFSAQQFSDYHSELNMSSLELGDSALYFCASSLGRSTGKHFYGYTFGSGTRLTVV.

The CDR3 spells CASSYSGSEQYF. CDR3 sequence (DNA): TGTGCCAGCAGTTACTCGGGGAGCGAGCAGTACTTC. The chain has TRBV6-5 and TRBJ2-7; the D gene is possibly TRBD2 (5 bases). From germline, CDR1 is MNHEY and CDR2 SVGAGI. V was shortened by 0 bases and J by 6 bases, with 6 bases between the two germline ends. There are 12 residues in the CDR3.

CDR3 sequence reads: CASSHLPSRGPLSYEQYF. CDR3 DNA sequence: TGTGCCAGCAGTCATCTCCCTTCCCGGGGGCCCTTATCCTACGAGCAGTACTTC. The chain couples TRBV6-2 or TRBV6-3 to TRBJ2-7; D is tentatively TRBD1 or TRBD2 (6 bases each). CDR1 is MNHEY, CDR2 SVGEGT, per germline. The CDR3 spans 18 residues. The germline V and J ends were trimmed by 5 bases and 1 base, with 24 bases remaining between them.

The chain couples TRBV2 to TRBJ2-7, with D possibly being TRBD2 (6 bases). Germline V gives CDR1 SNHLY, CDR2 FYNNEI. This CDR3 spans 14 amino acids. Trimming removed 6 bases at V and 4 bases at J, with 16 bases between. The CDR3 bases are TGTGCCAGCAGGCGGGACTCGGTAGGTTACGAGCAGTACTTC. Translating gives CASRRDSVGYEQYF.

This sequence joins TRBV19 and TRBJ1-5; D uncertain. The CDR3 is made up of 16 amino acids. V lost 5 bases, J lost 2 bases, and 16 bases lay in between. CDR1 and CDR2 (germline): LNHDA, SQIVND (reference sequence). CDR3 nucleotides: TGTGCCAGTAGTCGCACCGGGAGGCTCGGCAATCAGCCCCAGCATTTT. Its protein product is CASSRTGRLGNQPQHF.